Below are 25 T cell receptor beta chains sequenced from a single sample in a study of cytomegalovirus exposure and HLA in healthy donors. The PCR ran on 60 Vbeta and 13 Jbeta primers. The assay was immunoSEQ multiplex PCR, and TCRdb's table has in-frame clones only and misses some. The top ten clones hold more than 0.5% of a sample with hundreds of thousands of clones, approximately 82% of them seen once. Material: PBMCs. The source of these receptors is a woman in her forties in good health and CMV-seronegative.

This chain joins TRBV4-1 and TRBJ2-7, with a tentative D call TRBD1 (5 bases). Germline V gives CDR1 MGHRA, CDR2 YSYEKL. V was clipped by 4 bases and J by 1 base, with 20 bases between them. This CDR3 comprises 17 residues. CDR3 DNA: TGCGCCAGCAGCCTCGTCTTAACAGGTGGACCTTCCTACGAGCAGTACTTC. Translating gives CASSLVLTGGPSYEQYF.

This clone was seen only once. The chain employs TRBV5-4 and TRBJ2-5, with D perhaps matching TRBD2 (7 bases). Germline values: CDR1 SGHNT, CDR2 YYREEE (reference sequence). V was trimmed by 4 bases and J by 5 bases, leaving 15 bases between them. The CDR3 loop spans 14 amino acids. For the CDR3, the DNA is TGTGCCAGCAGCCTCGGGGGGCCCTCGGAGACCCAGTACTTC. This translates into CASSLGGPSETQYF.

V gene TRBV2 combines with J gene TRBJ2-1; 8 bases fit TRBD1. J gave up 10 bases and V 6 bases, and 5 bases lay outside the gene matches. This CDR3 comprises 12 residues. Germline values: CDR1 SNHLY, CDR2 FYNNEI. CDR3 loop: CASRDRDREQFF. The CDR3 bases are TGTGCCAGCAGGGACAGGGATCGGGAGCAGTTCTTC.

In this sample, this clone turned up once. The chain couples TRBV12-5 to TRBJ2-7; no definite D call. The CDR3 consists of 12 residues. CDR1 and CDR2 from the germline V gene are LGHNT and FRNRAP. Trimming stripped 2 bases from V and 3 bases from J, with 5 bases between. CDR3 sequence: CASGLTNYEQYF. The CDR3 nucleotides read TGTGCTAGTGGTTTGACTAACTACGAGCAGTACTTC.

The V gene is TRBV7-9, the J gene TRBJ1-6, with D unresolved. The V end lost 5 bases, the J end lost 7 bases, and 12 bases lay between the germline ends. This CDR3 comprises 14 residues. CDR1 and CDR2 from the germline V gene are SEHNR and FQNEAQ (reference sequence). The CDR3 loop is CASSPEVGNSPLHF. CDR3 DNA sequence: TGTGCCAGCAGCCCAGAGGTCGGAAATTCACCCCTCCACTTT. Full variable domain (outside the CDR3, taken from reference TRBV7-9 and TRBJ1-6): DTGVSQNPRHKITKRGQNVTFRCDPISEHNRLYWYRQTLGQGPEFLTYFQNEAQLEKSRLLSDRFSAERPKGSFSTLEIQRTEQGDSAMYLCASSPEVGNSPLHFGNGTRLTVT.

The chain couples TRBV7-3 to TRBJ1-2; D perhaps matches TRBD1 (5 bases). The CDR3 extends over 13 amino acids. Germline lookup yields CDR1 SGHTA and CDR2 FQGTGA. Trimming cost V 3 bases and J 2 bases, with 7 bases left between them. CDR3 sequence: CASSFSGNYGYTF. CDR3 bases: TGTGCCAGCAGCTTTTCAGGGAACTATGGCTACACCTTC.

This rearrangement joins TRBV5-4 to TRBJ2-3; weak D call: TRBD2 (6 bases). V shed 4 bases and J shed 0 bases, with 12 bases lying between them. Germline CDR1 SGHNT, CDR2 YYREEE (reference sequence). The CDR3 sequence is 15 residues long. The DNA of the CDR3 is TGTGCCAGCAGCCTAAAGGCGGGGAGCACAGATACGCAGTATTTT. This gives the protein CASSLKAGSTDTQYF.

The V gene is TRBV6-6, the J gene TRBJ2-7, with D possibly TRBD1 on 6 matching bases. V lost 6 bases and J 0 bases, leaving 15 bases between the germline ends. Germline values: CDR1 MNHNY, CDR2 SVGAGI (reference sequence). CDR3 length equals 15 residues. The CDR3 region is CASSPLRTASYEQYF. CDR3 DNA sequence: TGTGCCAGCAGCCCCCTTAGGACAGCCTCCTACGAGCAGTACTTC.

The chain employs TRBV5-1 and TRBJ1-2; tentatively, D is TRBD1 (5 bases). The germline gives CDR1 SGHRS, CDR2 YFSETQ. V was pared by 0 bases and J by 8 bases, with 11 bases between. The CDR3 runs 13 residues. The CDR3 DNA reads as TGCGCCAGCAGCTTGGGCGGGGGATGGGGCTACACCTTC. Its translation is CASSLGGGWGYTF. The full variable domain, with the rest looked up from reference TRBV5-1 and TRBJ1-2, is KAGVTQTPRYLIKTRGQQVTLSCSPISGHRSVSWYQQTPGQGLQFLFEYFSETQRNKGNFPGRFSGRQFSNSRSEMNVSTLELGDSALYLCASSLGGGWGYTFGSGTRLTVV.

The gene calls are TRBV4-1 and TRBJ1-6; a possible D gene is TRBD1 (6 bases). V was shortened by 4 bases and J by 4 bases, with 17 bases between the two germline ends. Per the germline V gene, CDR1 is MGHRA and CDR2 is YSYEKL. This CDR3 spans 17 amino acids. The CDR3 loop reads CASSLRDTFGYNSPLHF. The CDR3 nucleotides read TGCGCCAGCAGCCTCCGGGACACTTTCGGATATAATTCACCCCTCCACTTT.

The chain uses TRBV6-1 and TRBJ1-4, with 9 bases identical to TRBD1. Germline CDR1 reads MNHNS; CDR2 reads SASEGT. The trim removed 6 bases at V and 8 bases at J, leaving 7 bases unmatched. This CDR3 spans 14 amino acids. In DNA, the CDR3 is TGTGCCAGCAGCGGGACAGGGAGGGGAGAAAAACTGTTTTTT. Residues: CASSGTGRGEKLFF.

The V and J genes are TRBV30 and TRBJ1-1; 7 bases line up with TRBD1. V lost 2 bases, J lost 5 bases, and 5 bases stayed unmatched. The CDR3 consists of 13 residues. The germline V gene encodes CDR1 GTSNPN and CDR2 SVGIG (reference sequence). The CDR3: CAWSKQGRTEAFF. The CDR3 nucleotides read TGTGCCTGGAGTAAACAGGGGAGAACTGAAGCTTTCTTT.

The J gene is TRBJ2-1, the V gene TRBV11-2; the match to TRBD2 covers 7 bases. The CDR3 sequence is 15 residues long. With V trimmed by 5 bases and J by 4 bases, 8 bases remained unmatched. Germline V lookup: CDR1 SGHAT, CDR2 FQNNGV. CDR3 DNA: TGTGCCAGCAGCCTAGCGTGGGAGGGGTACAATGAGCAGTTCTTC. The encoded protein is CASSLAWEGYNEQFF.

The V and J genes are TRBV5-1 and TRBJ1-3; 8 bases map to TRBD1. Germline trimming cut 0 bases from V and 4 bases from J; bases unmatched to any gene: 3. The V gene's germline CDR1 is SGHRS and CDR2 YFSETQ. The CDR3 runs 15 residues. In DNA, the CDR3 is TGCGCCAGCAGCTTGGACAGGGGGATCGGAAACACCATATATTTT. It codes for CASSLDRGIGNTIYF. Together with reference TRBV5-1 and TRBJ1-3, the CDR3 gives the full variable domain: KAGVTQTPRYLIKTRGQQVTLSCSPISGHRSVSWYQQTPGQGLQFLFEYFSETQRNKGNFPGRFSGRQFSNSRSEMNVSTLELGDSALYLCASSLDRGIGNTIYFGEGSWLTVV.

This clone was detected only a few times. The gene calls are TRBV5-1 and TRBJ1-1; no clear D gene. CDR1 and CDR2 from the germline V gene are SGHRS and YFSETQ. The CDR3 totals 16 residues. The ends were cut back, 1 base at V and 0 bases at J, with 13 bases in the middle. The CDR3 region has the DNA TGCGCCAGCAGCTTGACAGCACTTACCTTGAACACTGAAGCTTTCTTT. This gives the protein CASSLTALTLNTEAFF.

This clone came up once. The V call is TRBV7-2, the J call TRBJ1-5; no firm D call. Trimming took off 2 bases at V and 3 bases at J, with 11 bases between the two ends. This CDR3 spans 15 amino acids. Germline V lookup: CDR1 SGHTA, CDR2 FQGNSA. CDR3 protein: CASSLNGQYNQPQHF. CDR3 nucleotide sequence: TGTGCCAGCAGCTTAAATGGGCAGTACAATCAGCCCCAGCATTTT.

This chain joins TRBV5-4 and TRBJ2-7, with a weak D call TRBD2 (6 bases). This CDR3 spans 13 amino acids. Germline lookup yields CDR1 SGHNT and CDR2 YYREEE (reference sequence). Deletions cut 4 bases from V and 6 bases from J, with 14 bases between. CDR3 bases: TGTGCCAGCAGCGTTGCGAGGAGGGGCGAGCAGTACTTC. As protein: CASSVARRGEQYF. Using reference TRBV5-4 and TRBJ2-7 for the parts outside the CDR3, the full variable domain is ETGVTQSPTHLIKTRGQQVTLRCSSQSGHNTVSWYQQALGQGPQFIFQYYREEENGRGNFPPRFSGLQFPNYSSELNVNALELDDSALYLCASSVARRGEQYFGPGTRLTVT.

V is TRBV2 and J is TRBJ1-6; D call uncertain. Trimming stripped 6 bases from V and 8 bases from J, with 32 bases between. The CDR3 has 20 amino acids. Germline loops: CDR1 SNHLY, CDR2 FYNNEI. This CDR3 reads CASSAGPSGVSQVSDSPLHF. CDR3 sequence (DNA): TGTGCCAGCAGCGCAGGACCATCCGGGGTTTCCCAGGTGTCGGATTCACCCCTCCACTTT.

CDR3 region: CASSFPGAYEQYF. In DNA, the CDR3 is TGTGCCAGCAGCTTCCCAGGGGCCTACGAGCAGTACTTC. The V gene is TRBV11-2, the J gene TRBJ2-7; D may be TRBD1 (6 bases). V lost 3 bases and J lost 2, with 8 bases in between. In germline, CDR1 is SGHAT, CDR2 FQNNGV. CDR3 length equals 13 residues.

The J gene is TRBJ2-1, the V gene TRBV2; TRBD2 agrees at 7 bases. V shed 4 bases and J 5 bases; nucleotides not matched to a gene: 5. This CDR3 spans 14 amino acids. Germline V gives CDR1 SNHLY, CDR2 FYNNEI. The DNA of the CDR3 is TGTGCCAGCAGTGGGAGACTAGCTAACAATGAGCAGTTCTTC. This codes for CASSGRLANNEQFF.

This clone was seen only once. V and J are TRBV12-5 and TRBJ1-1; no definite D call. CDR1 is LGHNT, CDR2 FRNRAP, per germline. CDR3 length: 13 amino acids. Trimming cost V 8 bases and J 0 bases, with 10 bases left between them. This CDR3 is CASSSGMNTEAFF. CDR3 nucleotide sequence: TGTGCTAGTAGTTCAGGAATGAACACTGAAGCTTTCTTT.

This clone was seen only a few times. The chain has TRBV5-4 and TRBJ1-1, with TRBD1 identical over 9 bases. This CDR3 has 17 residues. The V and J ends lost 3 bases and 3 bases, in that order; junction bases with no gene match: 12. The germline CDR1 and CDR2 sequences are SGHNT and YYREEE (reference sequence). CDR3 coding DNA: TGTGCCAGCAGCTCAATACAGGGGGCTAATAAGGACACTGAAGCTTTCTTT. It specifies CASSSIQGANKDTEAFF.

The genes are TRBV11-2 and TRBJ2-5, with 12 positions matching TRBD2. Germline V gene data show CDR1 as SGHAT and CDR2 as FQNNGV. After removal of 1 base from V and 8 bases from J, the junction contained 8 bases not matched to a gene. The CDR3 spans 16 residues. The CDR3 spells CASSLGQTSGGFTQYF. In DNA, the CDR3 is TGTGCCAGCAGCTTAGGGCAGACTAGCGGGGGATTTACCCAGTACTTC. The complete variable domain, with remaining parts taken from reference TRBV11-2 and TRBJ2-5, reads EAGVAQSPRYKIIEKRQSVAFWCNPISGHATLYWYQQILGQGPKLLIQFQNNGVVDDSQLPKDRFSAERLKGVDSTLKIQPAKLEDSAVYLCASSLGQTSGGFTQYFGPGTRLLVL.

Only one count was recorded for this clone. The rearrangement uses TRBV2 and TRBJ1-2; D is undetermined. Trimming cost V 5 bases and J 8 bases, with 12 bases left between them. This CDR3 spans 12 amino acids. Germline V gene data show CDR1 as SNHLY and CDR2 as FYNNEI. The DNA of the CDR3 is TGTGCCAGCAGTACTAGGCAGGCGGGCTACACCTTC. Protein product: CASSTRQAGYTF.

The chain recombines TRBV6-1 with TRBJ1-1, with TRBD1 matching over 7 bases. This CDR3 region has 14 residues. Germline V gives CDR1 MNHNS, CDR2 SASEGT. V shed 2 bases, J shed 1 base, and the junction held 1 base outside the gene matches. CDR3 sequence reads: CASSERGRNTEAFF. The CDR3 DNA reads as TGTGCCAGCAGTGAAAGGGGGCGGAACACTGAAGCTTTCTTT.